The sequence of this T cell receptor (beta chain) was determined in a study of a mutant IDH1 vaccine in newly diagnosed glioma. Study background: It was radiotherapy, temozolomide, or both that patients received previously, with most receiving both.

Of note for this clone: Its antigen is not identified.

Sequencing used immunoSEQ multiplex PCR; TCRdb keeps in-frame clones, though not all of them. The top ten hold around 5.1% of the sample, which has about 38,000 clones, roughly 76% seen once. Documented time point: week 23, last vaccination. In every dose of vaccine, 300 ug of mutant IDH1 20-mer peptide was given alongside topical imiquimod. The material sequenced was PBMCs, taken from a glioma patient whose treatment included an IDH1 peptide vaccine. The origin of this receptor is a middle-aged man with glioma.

For the CDR3, the DNA is TGTGCCAGCAGCTTGGCCGTTGGGACAGGGGTGATAGCCAAAAACATTCAGTACTTC. It specifies CASSLAVGTGVIAKNIQYF. The chain carries TRBV5-4 and TRBJ2-4; 10 positions agree with TRBD1. V lost 0 bases and J lost 0; bases outside the gene matches: 9. The CDR3 length is 19 residues. Germline-derived CDR1 and CDR2 are SGHNT and YYREEE (reference sequence).